The clone carrying this T cell receptor beta chain was picked up a small number of times. The antigen remains unidentified. With a J-beta primer mix and a sample-barcoded 5' primer, a second PCR ran about 7 to 12 cycles. Each cDNA molecule received a tag from a template-switch adaptor that had 12 random nucleotides. TCRdb redid the calling of the 5' RACE reads with MiXCR, one entry per CDR3 protein. Seen here are around 1.1 million distinct CDR3 sequences, around two fifths observed once, and the top ten hold about 12%. CDR3 length equals 14 residues. V was clipped by 5 bases and J by 8 bases, with 21 bases between them. Germline CDR1 DFQATT, CDR2 SNEGSKA (reference sequence). This sample is part of a study of blood T cells in healthy people across ages. Overall study context: Capture via template switching afforded approximately one barcoded beta molecule per two T cells.

Regarding the study as a whole: Diversity estimates drawn from one million T cells were deemed underestimates. Donor CMV status was unknown, possibly confounding expanded clonotype changes.

The V call is TRBV20-1, the J call TRBJ1-2; a weak D match, TRBD1 (5 bases). The receptor comes from a man younger than 35 in good health. Sample: blood. The DNA of the CDR3 is TGCAGTGCTGGCAAGGGACGCCCGGTGGAGGGCTACACCTTC. Its protein product is CSAGKGRPVEGYTF.